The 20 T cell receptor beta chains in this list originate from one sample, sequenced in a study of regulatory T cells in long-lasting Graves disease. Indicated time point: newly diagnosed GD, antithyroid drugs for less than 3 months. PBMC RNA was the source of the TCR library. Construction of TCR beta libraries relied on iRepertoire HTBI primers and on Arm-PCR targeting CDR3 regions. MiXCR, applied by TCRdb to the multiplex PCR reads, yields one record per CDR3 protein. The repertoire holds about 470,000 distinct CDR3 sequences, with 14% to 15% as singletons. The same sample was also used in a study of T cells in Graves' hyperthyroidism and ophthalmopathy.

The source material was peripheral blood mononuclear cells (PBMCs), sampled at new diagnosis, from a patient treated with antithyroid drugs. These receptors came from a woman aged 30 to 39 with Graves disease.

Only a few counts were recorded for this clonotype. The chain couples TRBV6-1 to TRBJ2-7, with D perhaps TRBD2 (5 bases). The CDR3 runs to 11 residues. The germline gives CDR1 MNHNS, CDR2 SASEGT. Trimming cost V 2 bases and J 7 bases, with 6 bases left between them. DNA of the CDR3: TGTGCCAGCAGTGAATGGAGGGAGCAGTACTTC. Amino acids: CASSEWREQYF.

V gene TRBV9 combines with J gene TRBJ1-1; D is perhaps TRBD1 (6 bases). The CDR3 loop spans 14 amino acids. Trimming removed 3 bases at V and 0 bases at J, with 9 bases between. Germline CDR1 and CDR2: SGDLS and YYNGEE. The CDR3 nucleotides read TGTGCCAGCAGCGCACAGGGTATGAACACTGAAGCTTTCTTT. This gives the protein CASSAQGMNTEAFF.

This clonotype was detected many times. CDR3 sequence (DNA): TGTGCCAGCAGCTATAGCGGGAGGACCTACAATGAGCAGTTCTTC. It encodes CASSYSGRTYNEQFF. This rearrangement joins TRBV7-2 to TRBJ2-1, with TRBD2 matching 10 bases. The CDR3 contains 15 residues. The J segment lost 2 bases and the V segment lost 4 bases, leaving 2 bases of the junction unmatched. The V gene's germline CDR1 is SGHTA and CDR2 FQGNSA. Supplemented by reference TRBV7-2 and TRBJ2-1, the full variable domain reads GAGVSQSPSNKVTEKGKDVELRCDPISGHTALYWYRQSLGQGLEFLIYFQGNSAPDKSGLPSDRFSAERTGGSVSTLTIQRTQQEDSAVYLCASSYSGRTYNEQFFGPGTRLTVL.

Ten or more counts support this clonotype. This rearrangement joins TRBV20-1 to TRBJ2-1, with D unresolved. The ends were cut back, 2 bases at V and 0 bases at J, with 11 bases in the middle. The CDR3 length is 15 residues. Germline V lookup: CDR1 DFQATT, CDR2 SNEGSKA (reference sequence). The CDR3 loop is CSARRDSSSYNEQFF. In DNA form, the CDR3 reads TGCAGTGCTAGACGTGACTCAAGCTCCTACAATGAGCAGTTCTTC.

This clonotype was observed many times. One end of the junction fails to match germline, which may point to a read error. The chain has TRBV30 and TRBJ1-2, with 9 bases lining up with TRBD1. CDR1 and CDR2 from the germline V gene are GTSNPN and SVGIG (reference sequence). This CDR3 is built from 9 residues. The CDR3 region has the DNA TGTGCCTGGGGACAGGGGTGGGCTTTC. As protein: CAWGQGWAF.

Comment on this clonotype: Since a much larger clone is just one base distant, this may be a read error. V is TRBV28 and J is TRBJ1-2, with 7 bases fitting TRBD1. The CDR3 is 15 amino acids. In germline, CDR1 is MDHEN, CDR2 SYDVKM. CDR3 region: CASSLPRGQNYGHTF. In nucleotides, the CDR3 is TGTGCCAGCAGCCTACCGCGGGGACAGAACTATGGCCACACCTTC.

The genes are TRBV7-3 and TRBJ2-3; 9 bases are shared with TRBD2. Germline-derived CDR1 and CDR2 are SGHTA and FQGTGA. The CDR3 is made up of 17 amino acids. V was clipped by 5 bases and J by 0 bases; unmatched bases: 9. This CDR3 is CASSRRATSGSTDTQYF. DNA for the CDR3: TGTGCCAGCAGCCGTCGTGCGACTAGCGGTAGCACAGATACGCAGTATTTT.

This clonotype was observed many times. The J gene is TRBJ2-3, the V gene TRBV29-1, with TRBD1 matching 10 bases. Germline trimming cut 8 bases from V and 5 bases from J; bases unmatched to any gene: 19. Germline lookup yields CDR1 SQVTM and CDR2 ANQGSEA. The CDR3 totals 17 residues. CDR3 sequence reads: CSPHTPWGQGTLDTQYF. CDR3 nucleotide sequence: TGCAGCCCACACACCCCCTGGGGACAGGGGACCTTAGATACGCAGTATTTT.

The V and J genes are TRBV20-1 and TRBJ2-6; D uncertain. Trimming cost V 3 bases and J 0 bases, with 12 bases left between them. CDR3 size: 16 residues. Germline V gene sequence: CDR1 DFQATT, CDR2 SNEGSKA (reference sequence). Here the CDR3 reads CSASPGLPSGANVLTF. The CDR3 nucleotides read TGCAGTGCTAGTCCTGGGCTCCCCTCTGGGGCCAACGTCCTGACTTTC.

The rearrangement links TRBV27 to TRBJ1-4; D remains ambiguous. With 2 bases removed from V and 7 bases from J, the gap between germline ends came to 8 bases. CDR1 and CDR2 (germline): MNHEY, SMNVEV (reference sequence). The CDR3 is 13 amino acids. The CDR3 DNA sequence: TGTGCCAGCAGTTTAAGAAGGACTGAAAAACTGTTTTTT. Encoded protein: CASSLRRTEKLFF.

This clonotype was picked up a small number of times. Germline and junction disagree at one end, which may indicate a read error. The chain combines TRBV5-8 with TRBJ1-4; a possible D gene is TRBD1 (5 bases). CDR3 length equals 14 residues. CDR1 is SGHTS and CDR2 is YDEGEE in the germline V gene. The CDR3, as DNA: TGTACCAGCAGCCCGGGACTGGGGAATGAAAAACTGTTTTTT. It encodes CTSSPGLGNEKLFF.

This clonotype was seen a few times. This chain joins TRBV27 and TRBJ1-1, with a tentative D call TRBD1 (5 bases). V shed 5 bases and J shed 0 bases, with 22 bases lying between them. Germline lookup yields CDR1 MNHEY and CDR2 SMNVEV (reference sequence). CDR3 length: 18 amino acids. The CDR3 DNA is TGTGCCAGCAGTCCTATCCAGGGTCTGGGCACTTTGAACACTGAAGCTTTCTTT. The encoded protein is CASSPIQGLGTLNTEAFF.

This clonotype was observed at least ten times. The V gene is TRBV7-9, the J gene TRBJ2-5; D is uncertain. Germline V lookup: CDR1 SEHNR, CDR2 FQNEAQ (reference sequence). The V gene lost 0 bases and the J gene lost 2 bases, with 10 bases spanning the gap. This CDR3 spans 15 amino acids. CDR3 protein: CASSLASAGQETQYF. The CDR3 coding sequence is TGTGCCAGCAGCTTAGCGTCGGCAGGTCAAGAGACCCAGTACTTC.

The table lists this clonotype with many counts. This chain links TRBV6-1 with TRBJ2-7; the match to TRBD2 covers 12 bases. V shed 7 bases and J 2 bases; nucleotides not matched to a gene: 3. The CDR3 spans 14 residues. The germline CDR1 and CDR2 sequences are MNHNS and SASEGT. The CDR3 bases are TGTGCCAGCAAAAGGACTAGCGGGGCCTACGAGCAGTACTTC. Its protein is CASKRTSGAYEQYF.

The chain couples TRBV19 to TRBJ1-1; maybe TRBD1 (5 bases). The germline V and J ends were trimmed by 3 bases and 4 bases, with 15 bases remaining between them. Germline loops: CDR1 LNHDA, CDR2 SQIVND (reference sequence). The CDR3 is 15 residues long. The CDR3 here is CASSIGGTLGTEAFF. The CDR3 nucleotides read TGTGCCAGTAGTATTGGGGGGACGCTGGGCACTGAAGCTTTCTTT.

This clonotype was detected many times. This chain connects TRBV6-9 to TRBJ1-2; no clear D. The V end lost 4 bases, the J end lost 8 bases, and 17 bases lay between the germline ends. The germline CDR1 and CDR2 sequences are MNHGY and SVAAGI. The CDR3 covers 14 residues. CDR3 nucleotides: TGTGCCAGCAGTTTAAGAATCGGGGTCGGCGGCTACACCTTC. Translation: CASSLRIGVGGYTF.

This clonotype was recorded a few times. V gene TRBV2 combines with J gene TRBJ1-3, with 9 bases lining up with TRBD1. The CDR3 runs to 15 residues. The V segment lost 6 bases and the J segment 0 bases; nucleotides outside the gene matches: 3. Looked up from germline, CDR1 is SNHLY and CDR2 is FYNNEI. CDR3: CASSGQGSSGNTIYF. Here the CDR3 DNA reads TGTGCCAGCAGCGGACAGGGGAGCTCTGGAAACACCATATATTTT.

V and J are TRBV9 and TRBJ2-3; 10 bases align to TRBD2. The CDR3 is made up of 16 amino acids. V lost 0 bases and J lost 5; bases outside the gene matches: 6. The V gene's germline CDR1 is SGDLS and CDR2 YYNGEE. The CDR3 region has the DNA TGTGCCAGCAGCGTAGCAGCGGGAGGGCCAAAAGATACGCAGTATTTT. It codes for CASSVAAGGPKDTQYF.

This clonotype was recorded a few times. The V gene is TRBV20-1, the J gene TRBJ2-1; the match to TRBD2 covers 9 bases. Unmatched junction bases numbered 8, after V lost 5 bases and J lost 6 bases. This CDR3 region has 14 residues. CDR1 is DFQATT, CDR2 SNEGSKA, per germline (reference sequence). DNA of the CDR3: TGCAGTGCTCTCTGGGCGGGAGGGCCCAATGAGCAGTTCTTC. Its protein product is CSALWAGGPNEQFF.

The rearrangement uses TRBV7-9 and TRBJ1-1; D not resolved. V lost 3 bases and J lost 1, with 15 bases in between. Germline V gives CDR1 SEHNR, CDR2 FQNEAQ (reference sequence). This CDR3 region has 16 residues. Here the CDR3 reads CASSFPLFQRNTEAFF. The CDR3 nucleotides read TGTGCCAGCAGCTTTCCCCTCTTTCAACGGAACACTGAAGCTTTCTTT.